A single sample gave rise to the 13 T cell receptor beta chains below, sequenced in a study of tumor and adjacent non-tumor tissue in lung cancer. No cell sorting was done before RNA was extracted from the tissue. The normal lung tissue was taken more than 3 cm from the tumor edge. The library came from three nested PCR rounds adapted from ARM-PCR protocols. TCRdb called the multiplex PCR reads again in MiXCR, with one record for every CDR3 protein. Of tens of thousands of distinct CDR3 sequences listed, 60% to 70% were seen once; the top ten hold 15% to 20%. Source material: distant non-tumor lung tissue. Receptors originate from a woman aged 40 to 50 with non-small cell lung cancer.

Points on this clonotype: Relative to the germline gene, one junction end is altered; a read error may explain this. The genes are TRBV29-1 and TRBJ2-3; 7 bases map to TRBD2. CDR1 and CDR2 (germline): SQVTM, ANQGSEA. This CDR3 comprises 16 residues. The CDR3: CSIENRLAASTDTQYF. The CDR3, as DNA: TGCAGCATTGAAAATCGACTAGCCGCCAGCACAGATACGCAGTATTTT.

This clonotype was counted ten times or more. J is TRBJ2-1 and V is TRBV6-1; D possibly corresponds to TRBD2 (5 bases). V lost 8 bases, J lost 4 bases, and 15 bases lay in between. CDR3 size: 14 residues. Per the germline V gene, CDR1 is MNHNS and CDR2 is SASEGT. The CDR3 bases are TGTGCCAGCGGAGGCGGAGAGGGATACAATGAGCAGTTCTTC. Its protein is CASGGGEGYNEQFF.

Details on this clonotype: Mismatch with germline at one junction end may stem from a read error. The rearrangement uses TRBV30 and TRBJ2-7; D is possibly TRBD1 or TRBD2 (5 bases each). CDR3 length: 13 residues. Germline lookup yields CDR1 GTSNPN and CDR2 SVGIG (reference sequence). The CDR3 here is CTWSGTSGYEQYF. CDR3 bases: TGTACCTGGAGCGGAACGTCAGGGTACGAGCAGTACTTC.

Concerning this clonotype: This may come from a read error, since a much larger clone is one base off. The CDR3 region has the DNA TGTGCCAGCAGCCCCCAGGGGGACGTGGTTTACGAGCAGTACTTC. Amino acids: CASSPQGDVVYEQYF. V is TRBV13 and J is TRBJ2-7, with 7 nucleotides matching TRBD1. The CDR3 sequence is 15 residues long. Germline V gene lookup returns CDR1 PRHDT and CDR2 FYEKMQ (reference sequence). V was pared by 5 bases and J by 4 bases, with 11 bases of the junction left unmatched.

V and J are TRBV11-2 and TRBJ2-4; D call uncertain. Germline CDR1 reads SGHAT; CDR2 reads FQNNGV. CDR3 length: 14 amino acids. CDR3 region: CGSGLTGSKNIQYF. The CDR3 DNA sequence: TGTGGCAGTGGCCTCACGGGCAGTAAAAACATTCAGTACTTC.

This clonotype was found once. This chain uses TRBV6-5 with TRBJ2-4; tentatively, D is TRBD2 (5 bases). Trimming stripped 6 bases from V and 6 bases from J, with 18 bases between. There are 15 residues in the CDR3. In germline, CDR1 is MNHEY, CDR2 SVGAGI. The CDR3 DNA reads TGTGCCAGCAGACGACGTGGGGAGAGGATAAACATTCAGTACTTC. The encoded protein is CASRRRGERINIQYF.

This clonotype has a handful of counts. Possible read error: a much larger clone is one base away. The chain links TRBV5-6 to TRBJ2-7, with 8 bases lining up with TRBD1. Germline CDR1 and CDR2: SGHDT and YYEEEE. The CDR3 consists of 16 residues. DNA for the CDR3: TGTGACAGCAGCTTGGTGTCAGGACAGGGACTCTACGAGCAGTACTTC. Its translation: CDSSLVSGQGLYEQYF. Full variable domain (outside the CDR3, taken from reference TRBV5-6 and TRBJ2-7): DAGVTQSPTHLIKTRGQQVTLRCSPKSGHDTVSWYQQALGQGPQFIFQYYEEEERQRGNFPDRFSGHQFPNYSSELNVNALLLGDSALYLCDSSLVSGQGLYEQYFGPGTRLTVT.

The table lists this clonotype with a count of one. The J gene is TRBJ1-5, the V gene TRBV28; possibly TRBD1 for D (6 bases). The V gene lost 4 bases and the J gene lost 9 bases, with 19 bases spanning the gap. The CDR3 covers 15 residues. Germline V gene lookup returns CDR1 MDHEN and CDR2 SYDVKM. Written as DNA, the CDR3 is TGTGCCAGCAGTTCTGACAGGATCAGCGATCGGCCCCAGCATTTT. Protein product: CASSSDRISDRPQHF.

With regard to this clonotype: It may be a read error: a sequence one base away is much more abundant. The chain is built from TRBV20-1 and TRBJ1-1; D call uncertain. The CDR3 extends over 14 amino acids. Germline CDR1 DFQATT, CDR2 SNEGSKA (reference sequence). With 0 bases removed from V and 6 bases from J, the gap between germline ends came to 14 bases. The CDR3 reads CSARDIRTNAEAFF. The CDR3 region has the DNA TGCAGTGCTAGAGATATAAGGACTAACGCTGAAGCTTTCTTT.

A note on this clonotype: Its ends do not fully match the called genes, so a read error is possible. The chain combines TRBV12-3 or TRBV12-4 with TRBJ2-1; 7 bases are a match to TRBD2. The end of the DNA is better explained by TRBJ2-7, so the J call may be wrong. The CDR3 contains 15 residues. Written as DNA, the CDR3 is TGTACCAGCAGTTCCAGCGGGGCCCCCTACAATGAGCAGTACTTC. This translates into CTSSSSGAPYNEQYF.

This clonotype was detected a few times. This could be a read error, since a much larger clone is one nucleotide away. The V call is TRBV6-5, the J call TRBJ2-2, with 10 bases identical to TRBD1. Germline values: CDR1 MNHEY, CDR2 SVGAGI. The CDR3 totals 15 residues. Trimming removed 3 bases from V and 7 bases from J; junction bases left unmatched: 5. The CDR3 spells CASSYRDRGDGELFF. The CDR3 DNA reads TGTGCCAGCAGTTATCGGGACAGGGGTGACGGGGAGCTGTTTTTT.

A word on this clonotype: This sequence may be a read error, since a much larger clone differs from it by one base. This chain uses TRBV20-1 with TRBJ2-7; 10 bases are a match to TRBD1. The CDR3 runs 15 residues. J gave up 6 bases and V 3 bases, and 11 bases lay outside the gene matches. Germline V gene lookup returns CDR1 DFQATT and CDR2 SNEGSKA (reference sequence). CDR3 region: CSASSPGQGTFEQYF. The DNA for the CDR3 is TGCAGTGCTAGTTCCCCGGGACAGGGGACCTTCGAGCAGTACTTC.

This clonotype has at least ten counts. The chain is built from TRBV6-6 and TRBJ2-7; 7 bases match TRBD1. V trimming: 4 bases; J trimming: 4 bases; junction bases outside the gene matches: 1. Per germline, CDR1 MNHNY and CDR2 SVGAGI (reference sequence). This CDR3 region has 12 residues. This CDR3 reads CASSLQGYEQYF. The CDR3 DNA reads TGTGCCAGCAGTTTACAGGGGTACGAGCAGTACTTC.